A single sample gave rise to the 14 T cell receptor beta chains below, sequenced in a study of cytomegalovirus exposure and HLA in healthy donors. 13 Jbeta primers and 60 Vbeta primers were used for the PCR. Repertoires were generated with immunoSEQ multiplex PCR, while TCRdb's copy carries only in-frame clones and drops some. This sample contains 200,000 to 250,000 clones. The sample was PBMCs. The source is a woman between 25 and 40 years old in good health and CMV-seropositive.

The CDR3 coding sequence is TGCGCCAGCAGGCCGGGACAGACAACCGGGGAGCTGTTTTTT. Residues: CASRPGQTTGELFF. J is TRBJ2-2 and V is TRBV5-1, with TRBD1 matching 7 bases. Trimming cost V 5 bases and J 5 bases; bases outside gene matches: 6. CDR3 length: 14 amino acids. Germline loops: CDR1 SGHRS, CDR2 YFSETQ.

The CDR3 DNA reads TGTGCCAGCAGCTTGGGGGGACTAGCGGAGTACAATGAGCAGTTCTTC. Translation gives CASSLGGLAEYNEQFF. This chain uses TRBV5-4 with TRBJ2-1; 11 bases line up with TRBD2. The CDR3 loop spans 16 amino acids. The V gene's germline CDR1 is SGHNT and CDR2 YYREEE (reference sequence). Losses at the gene ends were 0 bases for V and 4 bases for J; bases not matched to a gene: 3. Drawing the rest from reference TRBV5-4 and TRBJ2-1, the complete variable domain is ETGVTQSPTHLIKTRGQQVTLRCSSQSGHNTVSWYQQALGQGPQFIFQYYREEENGRGNFPPRFSGLQFPNYSSELNVNALELDDSALYLCASSLGGLAEYNEQFFGPGTRLTVL.

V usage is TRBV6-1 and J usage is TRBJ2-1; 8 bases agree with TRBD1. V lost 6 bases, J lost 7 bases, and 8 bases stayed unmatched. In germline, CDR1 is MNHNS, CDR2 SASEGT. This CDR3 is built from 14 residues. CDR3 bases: TGTGCCAGCAGGGGAAGACAGGGGAGAAATGAGCAGTTCTTC. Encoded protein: CASRGRQGRNEQFF.

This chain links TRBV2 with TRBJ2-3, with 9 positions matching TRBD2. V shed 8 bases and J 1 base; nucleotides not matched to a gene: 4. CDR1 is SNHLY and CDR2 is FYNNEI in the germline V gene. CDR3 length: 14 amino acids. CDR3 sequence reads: CASLGLAGTDTQYF. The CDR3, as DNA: TGTGCCAGCTTGGGACTAGCTGGCACAGATACGCAGTATTTT. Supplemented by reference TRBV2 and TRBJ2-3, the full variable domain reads EPEVTQTPSHQVTQMGQEVILRCVPISNHLYFYWYRQILGQKVEFLVSFYNNEISEKSEIFDDQFSVERPDGSNFTLKIRSTKLEDSAMYFCASLGLAGTDTQYFGPGTRLTVL.

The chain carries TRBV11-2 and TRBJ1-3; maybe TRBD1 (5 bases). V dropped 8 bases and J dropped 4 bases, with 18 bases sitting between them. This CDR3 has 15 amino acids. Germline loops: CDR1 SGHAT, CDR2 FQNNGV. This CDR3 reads CASANQGWGGNTIYF. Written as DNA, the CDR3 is TGTGCCAGCGCTAACCAGGGCTGGGGAGGAAACACCATATATTTT. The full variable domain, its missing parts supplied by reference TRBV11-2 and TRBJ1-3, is EAGVAQSPRYKIIEKRQSVAFWCNPISGHATLYWYQQILGQGPKLLIQFQNNGVVDDSQLPKDRFSAERLKGVDSTLKIQPAKLEDSAVYLCASANQGWGGNTIYFGEGSWLTVV.

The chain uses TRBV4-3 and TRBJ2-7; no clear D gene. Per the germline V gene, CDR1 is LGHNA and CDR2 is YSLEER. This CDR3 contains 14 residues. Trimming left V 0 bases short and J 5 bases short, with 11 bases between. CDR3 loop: CASSQELMGNEQYF. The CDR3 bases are TGCGCCAGCAGCCAAGAGTTAATGGGCAACGAGCAGTACTTC.

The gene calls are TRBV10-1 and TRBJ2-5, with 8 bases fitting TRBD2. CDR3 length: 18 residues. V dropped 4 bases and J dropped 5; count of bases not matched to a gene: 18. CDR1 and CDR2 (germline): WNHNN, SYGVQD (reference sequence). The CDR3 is CASSGSSGNLIDQETQYF. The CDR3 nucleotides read TGCGCCAGCAGTGGGAGTAGCGGGAACCTCATCGATCAGGAGACCCAGTACTTC.

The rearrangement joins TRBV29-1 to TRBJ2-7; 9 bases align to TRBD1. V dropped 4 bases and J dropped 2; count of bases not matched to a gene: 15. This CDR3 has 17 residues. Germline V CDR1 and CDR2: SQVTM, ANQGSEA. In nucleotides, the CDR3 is TGCAGCGTTGTTCCCGGGACAGGGCAGGGTGTTACCTACGAGCAGTACTTC. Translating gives CSVVPGTGQGVTYEQYF.

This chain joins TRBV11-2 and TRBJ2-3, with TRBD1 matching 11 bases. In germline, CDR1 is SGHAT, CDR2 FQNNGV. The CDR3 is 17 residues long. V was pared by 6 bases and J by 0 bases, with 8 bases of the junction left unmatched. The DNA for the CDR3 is TGTGCCAGCAGGGACCTAGGACAGGGGGCCAGCACAGATACGCAGTATTTT. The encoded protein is CASRDLGQGASTDTQYF.

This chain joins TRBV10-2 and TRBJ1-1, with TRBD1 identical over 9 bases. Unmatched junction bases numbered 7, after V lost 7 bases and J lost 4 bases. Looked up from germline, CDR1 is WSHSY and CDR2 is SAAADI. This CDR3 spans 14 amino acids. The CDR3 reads CASTSGQGSTEAFF. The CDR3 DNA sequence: TGCGCCAGCACCTCCGGACAGGGGAGCACTGAAGCTTTCTTT.

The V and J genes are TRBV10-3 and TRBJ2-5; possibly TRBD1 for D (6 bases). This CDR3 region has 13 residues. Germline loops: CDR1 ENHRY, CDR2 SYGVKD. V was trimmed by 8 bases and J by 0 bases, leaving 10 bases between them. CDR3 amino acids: CAIRRDNQETQYF. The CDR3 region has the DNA TGTGCCATCCGCCGGGACAACCAAGAGACCCAGTACTTC.

The CDR3 here is CASSPGGVRNTIYF. DNA for the CDR3: TGTGCCAGCAGTCCAGGGGGCGTCAGAAACACCATATATTTT. The gene calls are TRBV11-2 and TRBJ1-3, with 8 bases fitting TRBD1. V shed 6 bases, J shed 5 bases, and the junction held 6 bases outside the gene matches. Germline V CDR1 and CDR2: SGHAT, FQNNGV. The CDR3 extends over 14 amino acids.

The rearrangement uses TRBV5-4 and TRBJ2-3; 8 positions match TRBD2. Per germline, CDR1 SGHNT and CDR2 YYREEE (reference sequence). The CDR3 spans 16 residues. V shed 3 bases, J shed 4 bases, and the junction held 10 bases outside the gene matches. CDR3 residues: CASSSPGGAPADTQYF. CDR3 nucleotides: TGTGCCAGCAGCTCCCCCGGGGGGGCGCCCGCAGATACGCAGTATTTT.

CDR3 in amino acids: CASSLGETRTREQYF. CDR3 nucleotide sequence: TGTGCCAGCAGCTTAGGGGAAACTAGGACGAGGGAGCAGTACTTC. This chain uses TRBV7-9 with TRBJ2-7, with a weak D call TRBD2 (5 bases). V was clipped by 1 base and J by 7 bases, with 17 bases between them. Germline CDR1 SEHNR, CDR2 FQNEAQ (reference sequence). CDR3 size: 15 residues.